Listed below are T cell receptor beta chains from one sample, sequenced in a study of shared clonotypes between healthy human individuals. This table comes from immunoSEQ multiplex PCR, and its TCRdb copy is limited to in-frame clones, with some not included. The sample holds about 380,000 clones, roughly 96% seen once. Sequencing was done on a sample of memory CD8+ T cells sorted from blood. The receptors stem from a man aged 25 to 40 in good health. The CDR3 runs from the conserved cysteine through the conserved F or W. D genes are given only for firm matches.

D,J,V,CDR3,DNA
TRBD2,TRBJ2-5,TRBV2,CASRLAGVRIPETQYF,TGTGCCAGCAGGCTAGCGGGAGTAAGGATTCCGGAGACCCAGTACTTC
-,TRBJ2-1,TRBV5-1,CASSLRTSSYNEQFF,TGCGCCAGCAGCTTAAGGACAAGCTCCTACAATGAGCAGTTCTTC
-,TRBJ1-5,TRBV6-6,CASSYLGQPQHF,TGTGCCAGCAGTTATTTGGGACAGCCCCAGCATTTT
TRBD2,TRBJ2-3,TRBV7-2,CASSFNLRGLASTDTQYF,TGTGCCAGCAGCTTCAACTTAAGGGGACTAGCGAGCACAGATACGCAGTATTTT
-,TRBJ2-2,TRBV18,CASSPVLVTGELFF,TGTGCCAGCTCACCAGTCCTGGTCACCGGGGAGCTGTTTTTT
-,TRBJ2-5,TRBV9,CASSVGVATETQYF,TGTGCCAGCAGCGTAGGGGTGGCCACAGAGACCCAGTACTTC
-,TRBJ2-3,TRBV1,CTSSQIVFRPSSTDTQYF,TGCACCAGCAGCCAAATCGTGTTCCGGCCCTCTAGCACAGATACGCAGTATTTT
-,TRBJ2-1,TRBV5-4,CASSLRGARNEQFF,TGTGCCAGCAGCTTGCGGGGGGCCCGGAATGAGCAGTTCTTC
TRBD2,TRBJ2-7,TRBV14,CASSQDRWTSGRFGSSYEQYF,TGTGCCAGCAGCCAAGATCGTTGGACTAGCGGGAGATTTGGTTCATCCTACGAGCAGTACTTC
-,TRBJ2-7,TRBV15,CATSGGTVRSYEQYF,TGTGCCACCAGCGGAGGGACAGTTCGATCCTACGAGCAGTACTTC
TRBD2,TRBJ2-3,TRBV5-1,CASSLRGGTDTQYF,TGCGCCAGCAGCTTGAGGGGAGGGACAGATACGCAGTATTTT
-,TRBJ1-3,TRBV9,CASSRQGGAGNTIYF,TGTGCCAGCAGCCGGCAGGGCGGCGCTGGAAACACCATATATTTT
-,TRBJ1-2,TRBV7-9,CASSLPTTGGYTF,TGTGCCAGCAGCCTACCCACGACGGGTGGCTACACCTTC
TRBD2,TRBJ2-1,TRBV5-1,CASSDGTSGINEQFF,TGCGCCAGCAGCGACGGGACTAGCGGGATCAATGAGCAGTTCTTC
-,TRBJ2-7,TRBV27,CASSLNRREQYF,TGTGCCAGCAGTCTCAACAGGAGGGAGCAGTACTTC
TRBD2,TRBJ2-3,TRBV4-1,CASSQTGLDTDTQYF,TGCGCCAGCAGCCAGACGGGACTAGACACAGATACGCAGTATTTT
TRBD1,TRBJ2-5,TRBV5-1,CASSLAQGTETQYF,TGCGCCAGCAGCTTGGCACAGGGGACGGAGACCCAGTACTTC
-,TRBJ2-5,TRBV5-3,CARSFGSNPQETQYF,TGTGCCAGAAGCTTTGGTAGCAATCCACAAGAGACCCAGTACTTC
-,TRBJ1-3,TRBV19,CASSIGTGFGSGNTIYF,TGTGCCAGTAGTATAGGTACAGGGTTTGGATCTGGAAACACCATATATTTT
TRBD1,TRBJ2-6,TRBV29-1,CSAQGAGANVLTF,TGCAGCGCACAGGGGGCTGGGGCCAACGTCCTGACTTTC
-,TRBJ2-1,TRBV5-1,CASGGGGGHTNEQFF,TGCGCCAGCGGTGGGGGAGGAGGGCACACCAATGAGCAGTTCTTC
TRBD2,TRBJ2-7,TRBV5-1,CASSWEGRTSGSEQYF,TGCGCCAGCAGTTGGGAGGGTCGGACTAGCGGGAGTGAGCAGTACTTC